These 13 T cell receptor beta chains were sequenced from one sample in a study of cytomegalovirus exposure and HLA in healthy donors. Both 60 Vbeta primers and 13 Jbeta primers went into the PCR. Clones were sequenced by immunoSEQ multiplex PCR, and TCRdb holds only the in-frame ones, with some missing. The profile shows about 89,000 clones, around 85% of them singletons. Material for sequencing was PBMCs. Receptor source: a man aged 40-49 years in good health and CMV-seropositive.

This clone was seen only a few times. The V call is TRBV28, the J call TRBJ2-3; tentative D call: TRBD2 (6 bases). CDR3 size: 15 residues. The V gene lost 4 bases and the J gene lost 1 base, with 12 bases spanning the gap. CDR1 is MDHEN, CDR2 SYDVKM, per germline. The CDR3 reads CASSSPGLRTDTQYF. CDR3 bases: TGTGCCAGCAGTTCACCCGGACTACGCACAGATACGCAGTATTTT.

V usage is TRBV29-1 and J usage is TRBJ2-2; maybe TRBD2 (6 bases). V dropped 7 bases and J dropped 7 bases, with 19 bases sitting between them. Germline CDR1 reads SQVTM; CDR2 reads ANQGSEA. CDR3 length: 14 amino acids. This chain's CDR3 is CSAGNGGQGGELFF. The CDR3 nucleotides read TGCAGCGCCGGGAATGGAGGGCAGGGCGGGGAGCTGTTTTTT.

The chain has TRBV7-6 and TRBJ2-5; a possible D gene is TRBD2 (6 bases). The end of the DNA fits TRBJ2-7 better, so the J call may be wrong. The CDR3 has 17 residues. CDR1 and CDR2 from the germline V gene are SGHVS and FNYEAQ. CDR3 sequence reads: CASSITSSVRFSGEQYF. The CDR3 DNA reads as TGTGCCAGCAGCATAACCTCTAGCGTCCGCTTCTCGGGCGAGCAGTACTTC.

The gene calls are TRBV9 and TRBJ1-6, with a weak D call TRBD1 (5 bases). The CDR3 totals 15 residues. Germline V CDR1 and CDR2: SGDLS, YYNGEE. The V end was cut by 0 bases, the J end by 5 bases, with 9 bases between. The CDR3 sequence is CASSVVGGDNSPLHF. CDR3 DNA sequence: TGTGCCAGCAGCGTAGTGGGGGGTGATAATTCACCCCTCCACTTT.

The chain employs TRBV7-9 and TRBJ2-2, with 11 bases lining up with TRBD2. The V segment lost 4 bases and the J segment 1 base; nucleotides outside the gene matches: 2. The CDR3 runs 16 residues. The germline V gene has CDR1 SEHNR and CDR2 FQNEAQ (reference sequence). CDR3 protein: CASSSLAGGNTGELFF. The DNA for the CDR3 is TGTGCCAGCAGCTCCCTAGCGGGAGGGAACACCGGGGAGCTGTTTTTT.

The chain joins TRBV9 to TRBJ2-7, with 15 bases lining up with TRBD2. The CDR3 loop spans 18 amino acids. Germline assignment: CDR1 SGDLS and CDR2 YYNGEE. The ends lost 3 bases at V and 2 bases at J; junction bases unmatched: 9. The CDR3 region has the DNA TGTGCCAGCAGCGAAGGGACTAGCGGGAGGAGAAAGGCCTACGAGCAGTACTTC. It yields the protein CASSEGTSGRRKAYEQYF. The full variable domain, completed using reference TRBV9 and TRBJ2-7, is DSGVTQTPKHLITATGQRVTLRCSPRSGDLSVYWYQQSLDQGLQFLIQYYNGEERAKGNILERFSAQQFPDLHSELNLSSLELGDSALYFCASSEGTSGRRKAYEQYFGPGTRLTVT.

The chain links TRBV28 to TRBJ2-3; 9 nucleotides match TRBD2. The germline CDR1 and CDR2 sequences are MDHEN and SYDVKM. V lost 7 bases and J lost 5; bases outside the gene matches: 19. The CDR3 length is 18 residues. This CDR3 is CASNTRREAREGVDTQYF. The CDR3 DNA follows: TGTGCCAGCAACACTCGGAGAGAGGCGCGGGAGGGAGTAGATACGCAGTATTTT. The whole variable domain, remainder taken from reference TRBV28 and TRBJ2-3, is DVKVTQSSRYLVKRTGEKVFLECVQDMDHENMFWYRQDPGLGLRLIYFSYDVKMKEKGDIPEGYSVSREKKERFSLILESASTNQTSMYLCASNTRREAREGVDTQYFGPGTRLTVL.

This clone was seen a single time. CDR3 sequence (DNA): TGTGCCAGCAGTTCCCTATCCTACGAGCAGTACTTC. Amino acid sequence: CASSSLSYEQYF. The chain combines TRBV28 with TRBJ2-7; D gene uncertain. The CDR3 loop spans 12 amino acids. The germline CDR1 and CDR2 sequences are MDHEN and SYDVKM. V was cut by 4 bases and J by 1 base, with 5 bases left in between.

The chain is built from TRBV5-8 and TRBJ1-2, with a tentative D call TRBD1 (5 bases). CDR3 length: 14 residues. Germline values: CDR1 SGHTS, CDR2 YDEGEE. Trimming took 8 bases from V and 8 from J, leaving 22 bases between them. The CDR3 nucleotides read TGTGCCAGTCAGCCAAGGGGTAGGGCGTGGGGCTACACCTTC. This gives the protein CASQPRGRAWGYTF.

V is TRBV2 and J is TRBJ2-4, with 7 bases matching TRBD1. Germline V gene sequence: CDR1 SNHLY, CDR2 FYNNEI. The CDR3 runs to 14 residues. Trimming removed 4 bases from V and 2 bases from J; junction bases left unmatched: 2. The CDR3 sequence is CASSGGQPKNIQYF. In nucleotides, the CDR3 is TGTGCCAGCAGTGGGGGACAGCCCAAAAACATTCAGTACTTC.

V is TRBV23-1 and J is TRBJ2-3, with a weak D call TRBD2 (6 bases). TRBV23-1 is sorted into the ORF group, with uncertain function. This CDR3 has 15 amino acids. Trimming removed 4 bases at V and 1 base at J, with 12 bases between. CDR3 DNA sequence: TGCGCCAGCAGTCCAGGAGGGGTAGGCACAGATACGCAGTATTTT. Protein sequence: CASSPGGVGTDTQYF.

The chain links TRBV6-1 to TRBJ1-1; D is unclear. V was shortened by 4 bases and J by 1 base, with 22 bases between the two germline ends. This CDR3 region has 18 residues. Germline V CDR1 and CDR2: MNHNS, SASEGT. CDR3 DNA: TGTGCCAGCAGTGGAGAGAGGACTAGGGTTTCGGGGAACACTGAAGCTTTCTTT. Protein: CASSGERTRVSGNTEAFF.

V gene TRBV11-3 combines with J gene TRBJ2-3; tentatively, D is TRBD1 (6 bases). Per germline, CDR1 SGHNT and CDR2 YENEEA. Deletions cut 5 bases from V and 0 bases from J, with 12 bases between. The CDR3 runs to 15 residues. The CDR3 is CASSQGLGSTDTQYF. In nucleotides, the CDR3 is TGTGCCAGCAGCCAGGGGCTAGGCAGCACAGATACGCAGTATTTT.